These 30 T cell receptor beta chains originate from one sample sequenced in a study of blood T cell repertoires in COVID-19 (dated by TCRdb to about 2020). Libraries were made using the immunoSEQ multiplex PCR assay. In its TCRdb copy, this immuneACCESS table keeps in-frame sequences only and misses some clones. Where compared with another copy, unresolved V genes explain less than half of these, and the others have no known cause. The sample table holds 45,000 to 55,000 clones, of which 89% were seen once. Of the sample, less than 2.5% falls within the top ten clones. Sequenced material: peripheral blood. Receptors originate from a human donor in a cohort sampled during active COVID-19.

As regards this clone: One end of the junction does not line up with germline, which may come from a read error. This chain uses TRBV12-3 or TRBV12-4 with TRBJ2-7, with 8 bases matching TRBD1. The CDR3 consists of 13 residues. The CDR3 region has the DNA TGTGCCAGCAGTTTAACGAGACAGGGGCCTCCCGACTTC. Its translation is CASSLTRQGPPDF.

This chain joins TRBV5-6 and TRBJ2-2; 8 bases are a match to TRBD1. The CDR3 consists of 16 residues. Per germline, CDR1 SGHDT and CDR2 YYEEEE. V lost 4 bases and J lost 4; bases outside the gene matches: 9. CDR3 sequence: CASSPGTGRGTGELFF. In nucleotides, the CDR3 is TGTGCCAGCAGCCCTGGGACAGGTCGAGGCACCGGGGAGCTGTTTTTT.

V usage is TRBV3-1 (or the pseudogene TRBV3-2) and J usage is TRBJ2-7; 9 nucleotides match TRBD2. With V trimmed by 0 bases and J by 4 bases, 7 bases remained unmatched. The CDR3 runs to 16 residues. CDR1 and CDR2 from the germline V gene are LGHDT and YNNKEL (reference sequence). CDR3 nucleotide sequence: TGTGCCAGCAGCCAAGATCTGGCGGGGGGGCTATACGAGCAGTACTTC. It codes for CASSQDLAGGLYEQYF.

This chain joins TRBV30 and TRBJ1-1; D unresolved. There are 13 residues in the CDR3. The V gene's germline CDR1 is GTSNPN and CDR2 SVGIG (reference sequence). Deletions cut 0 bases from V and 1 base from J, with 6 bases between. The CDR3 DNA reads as TGTGCCTGGAGTGTACCCGGGAACACTGAAGCTTTCTTT. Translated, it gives CAWSVPGNTEAFF.

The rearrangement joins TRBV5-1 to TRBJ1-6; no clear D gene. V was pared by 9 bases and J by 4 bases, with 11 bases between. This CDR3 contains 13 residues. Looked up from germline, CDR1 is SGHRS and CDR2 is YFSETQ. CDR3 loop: CANQDGYNSPLHF. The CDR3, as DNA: TGCGCCAACCAAGACGGGTATAATTCACCCCTCCACTTT. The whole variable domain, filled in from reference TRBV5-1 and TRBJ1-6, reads KAGVTQTPRYLIKTRGQQVTLSCSPISGHRSVSWYQQTPGQGLQFLFEYFSETQRNKGNFPGRFSGRQFSNSRSEMNVSTLELGDSALYLCANQDGYNSPLHFGNGTRLTVT.

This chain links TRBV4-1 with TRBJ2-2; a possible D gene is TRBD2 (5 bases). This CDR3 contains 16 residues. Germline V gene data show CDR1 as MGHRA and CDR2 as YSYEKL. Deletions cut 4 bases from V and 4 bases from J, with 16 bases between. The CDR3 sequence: CASSRAHEGFTGELFF. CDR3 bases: TGCGCCAGCAGCCGAGCCCATGAGGGTTTCACCGGGGAGCTGTTTTTT.

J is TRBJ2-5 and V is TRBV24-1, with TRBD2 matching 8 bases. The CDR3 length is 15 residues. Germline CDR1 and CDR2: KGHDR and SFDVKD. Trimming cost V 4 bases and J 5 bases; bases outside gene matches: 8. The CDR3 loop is CATSEATGGRETQYF. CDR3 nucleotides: TGTGCCACCAGTGAAGCAACGGGAGGGCGTGAGACCCAGTACTTC.

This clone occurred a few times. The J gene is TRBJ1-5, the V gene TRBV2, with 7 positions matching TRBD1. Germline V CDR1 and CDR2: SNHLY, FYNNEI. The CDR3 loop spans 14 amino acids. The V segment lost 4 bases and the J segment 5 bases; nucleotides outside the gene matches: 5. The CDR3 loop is CASSAETGHQPQHF. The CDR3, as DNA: TGTGCCAGCAGTGCTGAGACAGGGCATCAGCCCCAGCATTTT.

CDR3 region: CASSFRGRGFGYTF. CDR3 nucleotides: TGTGCCAGCAGTTTCAGGGGGCGCGGTTTTGGCTACACCTTC. The V gene is TRBV28, the J gene TRBJ1-2; 8 positions agree with TRBD1. V shed 3 bases, J shed 7 bases, and the junction held 7 bases outside the gene matches. This CDR3 spans 14 amino acids. Germline CDR1 and CDR2: MDHEN and SYDVKM.

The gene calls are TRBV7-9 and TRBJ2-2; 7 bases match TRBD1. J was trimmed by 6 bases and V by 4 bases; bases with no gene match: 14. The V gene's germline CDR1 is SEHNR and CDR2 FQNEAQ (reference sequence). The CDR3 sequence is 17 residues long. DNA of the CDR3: TGTGCCAGCAGCTCTATAGGGGGACAGTCGCTGGCCGGGGAGCTGTTTTTT. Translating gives CASSSIGGQSLAGELFF.

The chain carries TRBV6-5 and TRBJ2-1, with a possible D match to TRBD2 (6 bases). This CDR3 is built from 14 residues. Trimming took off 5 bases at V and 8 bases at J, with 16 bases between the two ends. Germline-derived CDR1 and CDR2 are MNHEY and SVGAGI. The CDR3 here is CASSQRKGGDEQFF. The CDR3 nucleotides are TGTGCCAGCAGTCAGCGCAAGGGCGGGGATGAGCAGTTCTTC.

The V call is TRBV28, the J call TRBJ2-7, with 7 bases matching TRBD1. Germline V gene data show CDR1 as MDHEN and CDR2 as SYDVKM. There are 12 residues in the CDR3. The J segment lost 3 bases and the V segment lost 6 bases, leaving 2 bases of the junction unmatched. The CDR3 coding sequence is TGTGCCAGCAGGGGACAGTACTACGAGCAGTACTTC. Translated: CASRGQYYEQYF.

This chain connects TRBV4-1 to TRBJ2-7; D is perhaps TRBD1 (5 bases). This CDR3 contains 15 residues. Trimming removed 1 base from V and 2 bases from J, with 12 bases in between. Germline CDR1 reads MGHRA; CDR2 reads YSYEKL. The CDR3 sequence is CASSQGGWGTYEQYF. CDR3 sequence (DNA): TGCGCCAGCAGCCAAGGTGGTTGGGGCACCTACGAGCAGTACTTC.

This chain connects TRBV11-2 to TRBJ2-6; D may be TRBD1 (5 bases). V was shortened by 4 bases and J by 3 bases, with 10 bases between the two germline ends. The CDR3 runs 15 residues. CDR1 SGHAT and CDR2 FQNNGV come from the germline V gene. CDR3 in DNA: TGTGCCAGCAGCTCCATCCAGGGTGGGGCCAACGTCCTGACTTTC. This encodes CASSSIQGGANVLTF.

This chain's CDR3 is CASGPRAPEGCQPQHF. CDR3 DNA sequence: TGTGCTAGTGGCCCCAGGGCCCCCGAAGGGTGCCAGCCCCAGCATTTT. The chain employs TRBV12-5 and TRBJ1-5; the D gene is possibly TRBD1 (5 bases). V lost 6 bases and J 7 bases, leaving 22 bases between the germline ends. This CDR3 has 16 residues. CDR1 is LGHNT and CDR2 is FRNRAP in the germline V gene. Full variable domain (rest looked up from reference TRBV12-5 and TRBJ1-5): DARVTQTPRHKVTEMGQEVTMRCQPILGHNTVFWYRQTMMQGLELLAYFRNRAPLDDSGMPKDRFSAEMPDATLATLKIQPSEPRDSAVYFCASGPRAPEGCQPQHFGDGTRLSIL.

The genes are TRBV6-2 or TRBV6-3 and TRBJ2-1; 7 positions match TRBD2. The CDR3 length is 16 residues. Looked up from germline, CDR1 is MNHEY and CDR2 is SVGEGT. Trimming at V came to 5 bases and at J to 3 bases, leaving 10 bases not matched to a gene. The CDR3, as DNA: TGTGCCAGCAGTAAACCCGGGCGGGGGAACTACAATGAGCAGTTCTTC. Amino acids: CASSKPGRGNYNEQFF.

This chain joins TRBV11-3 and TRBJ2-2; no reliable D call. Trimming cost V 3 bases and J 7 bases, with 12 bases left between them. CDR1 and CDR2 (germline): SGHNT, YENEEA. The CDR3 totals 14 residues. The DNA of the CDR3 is TGTGCCAGCAGCTTTGCTACCACGGGCGGGGAGCTGTTTTTT. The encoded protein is CASSFATTGGELFF.

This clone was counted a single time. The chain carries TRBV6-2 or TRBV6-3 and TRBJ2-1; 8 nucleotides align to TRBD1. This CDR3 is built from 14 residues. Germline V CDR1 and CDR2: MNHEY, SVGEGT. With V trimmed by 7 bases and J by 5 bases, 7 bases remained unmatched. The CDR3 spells CASTPQTGDNEQFF. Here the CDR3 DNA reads TGTGCCAGCACCCCCCAGACAGGGGACAATGAGCAGTTCTTC.

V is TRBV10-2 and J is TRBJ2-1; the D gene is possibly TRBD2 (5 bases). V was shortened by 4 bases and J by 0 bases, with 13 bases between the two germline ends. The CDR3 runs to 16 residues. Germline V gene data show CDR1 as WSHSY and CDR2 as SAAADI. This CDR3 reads CASSVRAPSSYNEQFF. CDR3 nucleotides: TGCGCCAGCAGTGTGCGGGCCCCGAGCTCCTACAATGAGCAGTTCTTC.

The CDR3: CASGTSGRAWEQFF. CDR3 in DNA: TGTGCCAGTGGAACTAGCGGGAGGGCCTGGGAGCAGTTCTTC. The chain recombines TRBV19 with TRBJ2-1, with 13 bases that match TRBD2. From germline, CDR1 is LNHDA and CDR2 SQIVND (reference sequence). This CDR3 is built from 14 residues. Trimming at V came to 8 bases and at J to 10 bases, leaving 8 bases not matched to a gene.

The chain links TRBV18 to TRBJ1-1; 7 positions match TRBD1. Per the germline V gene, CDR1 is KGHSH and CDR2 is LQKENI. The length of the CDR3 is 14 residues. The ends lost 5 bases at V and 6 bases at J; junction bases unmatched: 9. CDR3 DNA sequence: TGTGCCAGCTCAACGTCCCGGGACAGTCCTGAAGCTTTCTTT. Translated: CASSTSRDSPEAFF.

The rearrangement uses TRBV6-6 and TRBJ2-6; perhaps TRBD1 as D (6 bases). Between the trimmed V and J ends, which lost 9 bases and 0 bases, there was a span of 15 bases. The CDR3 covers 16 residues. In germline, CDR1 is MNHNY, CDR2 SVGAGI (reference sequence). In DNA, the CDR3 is TGTGCCAGTAGACCACAGGGTGTCTCTGGGGCCAACGTCCTGACTTTC. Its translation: CASRPQGVSGANVLTF.

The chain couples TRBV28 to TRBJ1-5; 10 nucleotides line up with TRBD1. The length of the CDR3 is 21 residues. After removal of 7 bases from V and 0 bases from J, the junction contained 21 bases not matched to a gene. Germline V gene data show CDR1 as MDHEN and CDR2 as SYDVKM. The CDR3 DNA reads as TGTGCCAGCAACTGGGACAGGGGATGGGGATTTGAGGGATATAGCAATCAGCCCCAGCATTTT. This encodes CASNWDRGWGFEGYSNQPQHF.

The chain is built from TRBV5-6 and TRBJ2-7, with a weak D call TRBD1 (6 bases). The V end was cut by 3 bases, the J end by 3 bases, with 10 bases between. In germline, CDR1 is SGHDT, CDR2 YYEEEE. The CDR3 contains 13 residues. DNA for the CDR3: TGTGCCAGCAGCTCAGGGGCCATCTACGAGCAGTACTTC. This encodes CASSSGAIYEQYF.

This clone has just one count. CDR3 coding DNA: TGTGCCAGCAGCCTACACGAAGGAAGGGGCGGGGAGCTGTTTTTT. Amino acids: CASSLHEGRGGELFF. The gene calls are TRBV7-3 and TRBJ2-2, with a tentative D call TRBD1 (5 bases). The CDR3 has 15 residues. V lost 5 bases and J 7 bases, leaving 17 bases between the germline ends. The V gene's germline CDR1 is SGHTA and CDR2 FQGTGA.

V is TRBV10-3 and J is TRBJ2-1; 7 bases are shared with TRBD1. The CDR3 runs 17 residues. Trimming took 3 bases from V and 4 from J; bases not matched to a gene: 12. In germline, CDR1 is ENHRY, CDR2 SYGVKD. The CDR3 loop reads CAISDRSPGQSYNEQFF. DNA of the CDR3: TGTGCCATCAGTGATCGTTCACCGGGACAGTCTTACAATGAGCAGTTCTTC.

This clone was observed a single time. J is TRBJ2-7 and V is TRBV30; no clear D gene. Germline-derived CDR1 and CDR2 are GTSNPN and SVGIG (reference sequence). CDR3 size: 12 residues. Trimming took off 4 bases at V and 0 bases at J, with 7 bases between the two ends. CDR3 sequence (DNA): TGTGCCTGGAATATAGCCTCCTACGAGCAGTACTTC. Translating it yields CAWNIASYEQYF.

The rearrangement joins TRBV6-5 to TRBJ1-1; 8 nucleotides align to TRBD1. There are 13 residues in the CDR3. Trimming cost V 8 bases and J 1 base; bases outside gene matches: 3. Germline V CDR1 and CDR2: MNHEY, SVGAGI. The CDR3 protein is CASWQGANTEAFF. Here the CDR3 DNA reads TGTGCCAGCTGGCAGGGGGCGAACACTGAAGCTTTCTTT.

CDR3 sequence: CASSQVSWFGETLHF. The DNA of the CDR3 is TGTGCCAGCAGCCAAGTTTCTTGGTTCGGAGAAACCCTCCACTTT. This chain connects TRBV3-1 (or the pseudogene TRBV3-2) to TRBJ1-6; D uncertain. Germline V CDR1 and CDR2: LGHDT, YNNKEL (reference sequence). Trimming removed 1 base from V and 14 bases from J, with 18 bases in between. This CDR3 is built from 15 residues.

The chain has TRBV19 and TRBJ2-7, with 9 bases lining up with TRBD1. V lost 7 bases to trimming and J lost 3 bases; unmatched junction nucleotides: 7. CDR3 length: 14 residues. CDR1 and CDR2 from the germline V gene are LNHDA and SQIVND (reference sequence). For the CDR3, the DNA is TGTGCCAGTAACCCGGGACAGGGATTCTACGAGCAGTACTTC. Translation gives CASNPGQGFYEQYF.